The 28 T cell receptor beta chains below come from one sample, sequenced in a study of shared clonotypes between healthy human individuals. Naivety among CD8 cells was defined by CD45RO negativity and positive CCR7 selection, thereby excluding terminally differentiated effector memory CD45RA+ cells. Method: immunoSEQ multiplex PCR; TCRdb's copy keeps in-frame clones and lacks some. Here the sample spans hundreds of thousands of clones, about 96% being singletons. The sequenced sample was naive CD8+ T cells sorted from blood. Receptors were obtained from a man under 40 in good health.

The V call is TRBV25-1, the J call TRBJ2-7; tentatively, D is TRBD1 (6 bases). Trimming removed 5 bases from V and 7 bases from J, with 18 bases in between. Per the germline V gene, CDR1 is MGHDK and CDR2 is SYGVNS. This CDR3 contains 14 residues. CDR3 in DNA: TGTGCCAGCAGTAGAAGGACAGACCGATTGGAGCAGTACTTC. It codes for CASSRRTDRLEQYF.

The chain couples TRBV7-9 to TRBJ2-5, with 7 bases fitting TRBD2. Per the germline V gene, CDR1 is SEHNR and CDR2 is FQNEAQ (reference sequence). The V and J ends lost 8 bases and 4 bases, in that order; junction bases with no gene match: 4. The CDR3 is made up of 12 amino acids. The CDR3 nucleotides are TGTGCCAGCGAGTCTAGCGGAGAGACCCAGTACTTC. It yields the protein CASESSGETQYF. The full variable domain, in which reference TRBV7-9 and TRBJ2-5 provide the parts outside the CDR3, is DTGVSQNPRHKITKRGQNVTFRCDPISEHNRLYWYRQTLGQGPEFLTYFQNEAQLEKSRLLSDRFSAERPKGSFSTLEIQRTEQGDSAMYLCASESSGETQYFGPGTRLLVL.

This chain links TRBV7-3 with TRBJ2-1; TRBD1 agrees at 10 bases. Germline CDR1 SGHTA, CDR2 FQGTGA. This CDR3 is built from 19 residues. With V trimmed by 1 base and J by 4 bases, 13 bases remained unmatched. The CDR3 sequence is CASSLIGFRDRGTYNEQFF. Written as DNA, the CDR3 is TGTGCCAGCAGCTTAATCGGTTTCCGGGACAGGGGCACGTACAATGAGCAGTTCTTC. Combining the CDR3 with reference TRBV7-3 and TRBJ2-1 gives the whole variable domain GAGVSQTPSNKVTEKGKYVELRCDPISGHTALYWYRQSLGQGPEFLIYFQGTGAADDSGLPNDRFFAVRPEGSVSTLKIQRTERGDSAVYLCASSLIGFRDRGTYNEQFFGPGTRLTVL.

The V call is TRBV6-5, the J call TRBJ2-7, with D perhaps matching TRBD2 (6 bases). V lost 1 base and J 4 bases, leaving 11 bases between the germline ends. The CDR3 sequence is 14 residues long. Germline V gene lookup returns CDR1 MNHEY and CDR2 SVGAGI. Here the CDR3 reads CASSYFSGSYEQYF. As DNA, the CDR3 is TGTGCCAGCAGTTACTTTAGCGGATCATACGAGCAGTACTTC.

The chain joins TRBV10-1 to TRBJ2-7; 8 bases match TRBD1. Germline CDR1 WNHNN, CDR2 SYGVQD (reference sequence). This CDR3 region has 13 residues. Trimming took 10 bases from V and 0 from J; bases not matched to a gene: 5. CDR3 amino acids: CANGDRNSYEQYF. The CDR3 bases are TGCGCCAACGGGGACAGGAACTCCTACGAGCAGTACTTC.

This chain links TRBV7-6 with TRBJ2-7, with a possible D match to TRBD2 (5 bases). CDR3 length: 11 residues. CDR1 is SGHVS, CDR2 FNYEAQ, per germline. Trimming left V 0 bases short and J 12 bases short, with 9 bases between. The CDR3 sequence is CASSLAQEVYF. The CDR3 bases are TGTGCCAGCAGCTTAGCCCAGGAGGTGTACTTC. The complete variable domain, with remaining parts taken from reference TRBV7-6 and TRBJ2-7, reads GAGVSQSPRYKVTKRGQDVALRCDPISGHVSLYWYRQALGQGPEFLTYFNYEAQQDKSGLPNDRFSAERPEGSISTLTIQRTEQRDSAMYRCASSLAQEVYFGPGTRLTVT.

The chain is built from TRBV27 and TRBJ2-5; D gene unclear. V shed 8 bases and J shed 4 bases, with 11 bases lying between them. Germline CDR1 MNHEY, CDR2 SMNVEV (reference sequence). The CDR3 length is 12 residues. Here the CDR3 DNA reads TGTGCCAGCGTCGGCTTGGGAGAGACCCAGTACTTC. The encoded protein is CASVGLGETQYF.

V gene TRBV7-9 combines with J gene TRBJ1-1; D is undetermined. In germline, CDR1 is SEHNR, CDR2 FQNEAQ (reference sequence). V was shortened by 7 bases and J by 0 bases, with 12 bases between the two germline ends. There are 14 residues in the CDR3. The CDR3 here is CASTSKGLNTEAFF. CDR3 nucleotide sequence: TGTGCCAGCACCTCTAAGGGATTGAACACTGAAGCTTTCTTT.

V usage is TRBV9 and J usage is TRBJ2-7, with D unresolved. CDR3 length: 14 residues. Germline CDR1 SGDLS, CDR2 YYNGEE. V shed 0 bases and J shed 3 bases, with 10 bases lying between them. CDR3 amino acids: CASSVGSPGYEQYF. The DNA of the CDR3 is TGTGCCAGCAGCGTAGGATCTCCGGGCTACGAGCAGTACTTC.

This chain uses TRBV27 with TRBJ2-7; TRBD1 matches at 12 bases. V shed 4 bases and J 4 bases; nucleotides not matched to a gene: 5. Germline V gives CDR1 MNHEY, CDR2 SMNVEV (reference sequence). The CDR3 totals 15 residues. The CDR3 loop reads CASSYGTGGLYEQYF. The CDR3 DNA sequence: TGTGCCAGCAGTTACGGGACAGGGGGCTTGTACGAGCAGTACTTC.

The chain combines TRBV10-1 with TRBJ2-7; tentatively, D is TRBD2 (5 bases). V lost 3 bases to trimming and J lost 2 bases, with 23 bases between them. CDR3 length equals 18 residues. Germline V gives CDR1 WNHNN, CDR2 SYGVQD (reference sequence). This CDR3 is CASSEDSARVTGTYEQYF. The CDR3 bases are TGCGCCAGCAGTGAAGATTCAGCCCGAGTAACCGGGACCTACGAGCAGTACTTC.

This clone has a single count. The genes are TRBV27 and TRBJ1-1; D is undetermined. Trimming cost V 6 bases and J 2 bases, with 10 bases left between them. Germline V gene sequence: CDR1 MNHEY, CDR2 SMNVEV (reference sequence). CDR3 size: 13 residues. CDR3: CASRPQPNTEAFF. The CDR3 region has the DNA TGTGCCAGCAGACCCCAGCCTAACACTGAAGCTTTCTTT.

The gene calls are TRBV7-2 and TRBJ2-2, with 8 bases fitting TRBD1. The germline CDR1 and CDR2 sequences are SGHTA and FQGNSA. Unmatched junction bases numbered 5, after V lost 2 bases and J lost 0 bases. This CDR3 comprises 17 residues. CDR3 in DNA: TGTGCCAGCAGCTTAAACCACAGGGGGGCGAACACCGGGGAGCTGTTTTTT. Translation gives CASSLNHRGANTGELFF.

This chain connects TRBV7-6 to TRBJ1-1, with no clear D. CDR1 is SGHVS and CDR2 is FNYEAQ in the germline V gene. CDR3 length equals 13 residues. V lost 5 bases and J 0 bases, leaving 7 bases between the germline ends. The CDR3 coding sequence is TGTGCCAGCAGCAAGCGGCTGAACACTGAAGCTTTCTTT. It translates to CASSKRLNTEAFF.

Worth noting for this clone: Within the sample, other DNA sequences also encode this same CDR3. The CDR3 DNA reads as TGCGCCAGCAGCCCCGGACTAGCGGGGACTTACGAGCAGTACTTC. Its translation is CASSPGLAGTYEQYF. The V gene is TRBV5-1, the J gene TRBJ2-7; 12 nucleotides line up with TRBD2. The CDR3 is 15 residues long. Germline trimming cut 4 bases from V and 4 bases from J; bases unmatched to any gene: 6. Germline-derived CDR1 and CDR2 are SGHRS and YFSETQ.

The V call is TRBV19, the J call TRBJ1-1; D remains unclear. This CDR3 is built from 11 residues. Germline CDR1 LNHDA, CDR2 SQIVND (reference sequence). V dropped 7 bases and J dropped 1 base, with 4 bases sitting between them. The CDR3 DNA reads TGTGCCAGTACGAAGAACACTGAAGCTTTCTTT. Translating gives CASTKNTEAFF.

The chain links TRBV20-1 to TRBJ2-1; perhaps D is TRBD1 or TRBD2 (6 bases each). Germline assignment: CDR1 DFQATT and CDR2 SNEGSKA (reference sequence). V was cut by 0 bases and J by 14 bases, with 11 bases left in between. The CDR3 runs 11 residues. CDR3 sequence (DNA): TGCAGTGCTAGAGATCTGAGGGGGGAGTTCTTC. Protein sequence: CSARDLRGEFF.

V gene TRBV29-1 combines with J gene TRBJ2-2; possible D gene TRBD2, 6 bases. This CDR3 region has 19 residues. Trimming took 6 bases from V and 2 from J, leaving 28 bases between them. Germline V gives CDR1 SQVTM, CDR2 ANQGSEA. CDR3 sequence (DNA): TGCAGCGTCGCCGGGACTCTAGATCCCACCGACCCTAACACCGGGGAGCTGTTTTTT. Protein product: CSVAGTLDPTDPNTGELFF.

This clone was recorded only once. The chain links TRBV27 to TRBJ2-7; 11 bases agree with TRBD2. The J segment lost 6 bases and the V segment lost 5 bases, leaving 6 bases of the junction unmatched. Looked up from germline, CDR1 is MNHEY and CDR2 is SMNVEV (reference sequence). The CDR3 totals 14 residues. In DNA, the CDR3 is TGTGCCAGCAGTCAACTAGCGGGAGTTGTCGAGCAGTACTTC. It encodes CASSQLAGVVEQYF.

The chain links TRBV5-1 to TRBJ2-7, with unresolved D. Germline CDR1 and CDR2: SGHRS and YFSETQ. Deletions cut 1 base from V and 2 bases from J, with 10 bases between. The CDR3 extends over 14 amino acids. The CDR3 sequence is CASSLNERPYEQYF. The CDR3, as DNA: TGCGCCAGCAGCTTGAACGAAAGACCCTACGAGCAGTACTTC.

This clone was counted once. The chain joins TRBV7-9 to TRBJ2-6; no definite D call. V was pared by 4 bases and J by 0 bases, with 13 bases between. Germline CDR1 is SEHNR and CDR2 is FQNEAQ (reference sequence). This CDR3 has 17 amino acids. The CDR3, as DNA: TGTGCCAGCAGCTCCAAAATCGCTAGCTCTGGGGCCAACGTCCTGACTTTC. Amino acids: CASSSKIASSGANVLTF.

The gene calls are TRBV5-5 and TRBJ2-7; D gene ambiguous. Germline CDR1 reads SGHKS; CDR2 reads YYEKEE (reference sequence). With 0 bases removed from V and 5 bases from J, the gap between germline ends came to 12 bases. The CDR3 runs 14 residues. CDR3 sequence reads: CASSLGSGSDEQYF. The CDR3 DNA is TGTGCCAGCAGCTTGGGATCGGGTTCCGACGAGCAGTACTTC.

The chain has TRBV23-1 and TRBJ2-2, with 13 bases matching TRBD2. TRBV23-1 is reported as an ORF; its role is uncertain. The CDR3 is 19 residues long. The junction had 8 bases not matched to a gene; V was cut back by 0 bases and J by 4 bases. CDR3: CASSQSGLAGVRVTGELFF. In DNA form, the CDR3 reads TGCGCCAGCAGTCAATCAGGACTAGCGGGAGTGCGGGTCACCGGGGAGCTGTTTTTT.

The chain links TRBV28 to TRBJ2-7, with 7 bases matching TRBD2. This CDR3 region has 15 residues. The ends lost 2 bases at V and 0 bases at J; junction bases unmatched: 4. Per the germline V gene, CDR1 is MDHEN and CDR2 is SYDVKM. The CDR3 bases are TGTGCCAGCAGTTTAGGCAGGACTAGCTCCTACGAGCAGTACTTC. It specifies CASSLGRTSSYEQYF.

The sample holds one count of this clone. This chain joins TRBV7-8 and TRBJ2-7, with 10 bases lining up with TRBD1. After removal of 6 bases from V and 4 bases from J, the junction contained 3 bases not matched to a gene. The CDR3 extends over 13 amino acids. CDR1 and CDR2 from the germline V gene are SGHVS and FQNEAQ. The CDR3 protein is CASRRQGAYEQYF. CDR3 sequence (DNA): TGTGCCAGCAGGAGACAGGGGGCTTACGAGCAGTACTTC.

The V gene is TRBV4-1, the J gene TRBJ2-3; TRBD2 matches at 11 bases. The CDR3 spans 18 residues. Germline V gene sequence: CDR1 MGHRA, CDR2 YSYEKL. The ends lost 3 bases at V and 0 bases at J; junction bases unmatched: 8. The CDR3 sequence: CASSHLSGRGASTDTQYF. For the CDR3, the DNA is TGCGCCAGCAGCCACCTTAGCGGGAGGGGAGCTAGCACAGATACGCAGTATTTT.

V is TRBV27 and J is TRBJ2-7, with D perhaps matching TRBD2 (6 bases). The CDR3 is 13 amino acids. The germline V gene has CDR1 MNHEY and CDR2 SMNVEV (reference sequence). V dropped 8 bases and J dropped 3 bases, with 14 bases sitting between them. CDR3 nucleotides: TGTGCCAGCGGGAAGACTAGTTTCTACGAGCAGTACTTC. Protein: CASGKTSFYEQYF.

The chain recombines TRBV11-2 with TRBJ2-7; 7 nucleotides match TRBD2. Germline V lookup: CDR1 SGHAT, CDR2 FQNNGV. Losses at the gene ends were 5 bases for V and 2 bases for J; bases not matched to a gene: 12. The CDR3 has 16 amino acids. The CDR3 sequence: CASSPGRVSSTYEQYF. DNA of the CDR3: TGTGCCAGCAGCCCAGGGAGGGTCTCCTCCACCTACGAGCAGTACTTC.